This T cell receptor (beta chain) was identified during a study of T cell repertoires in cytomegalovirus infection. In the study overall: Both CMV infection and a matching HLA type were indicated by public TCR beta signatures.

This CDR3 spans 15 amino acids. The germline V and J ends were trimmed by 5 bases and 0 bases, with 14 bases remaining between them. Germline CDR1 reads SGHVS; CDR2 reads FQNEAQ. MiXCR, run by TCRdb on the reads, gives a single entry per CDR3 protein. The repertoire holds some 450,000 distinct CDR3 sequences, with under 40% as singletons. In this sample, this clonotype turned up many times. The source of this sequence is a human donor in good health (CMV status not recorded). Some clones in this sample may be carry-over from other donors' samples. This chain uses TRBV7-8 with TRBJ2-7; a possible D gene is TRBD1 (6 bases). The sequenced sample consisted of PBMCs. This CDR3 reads CASSPVDRSSYEQYF. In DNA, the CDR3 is TGTGCCAGCAGCCCGGTGGACAGATCCTCCTACGAGCAGTACTTC.